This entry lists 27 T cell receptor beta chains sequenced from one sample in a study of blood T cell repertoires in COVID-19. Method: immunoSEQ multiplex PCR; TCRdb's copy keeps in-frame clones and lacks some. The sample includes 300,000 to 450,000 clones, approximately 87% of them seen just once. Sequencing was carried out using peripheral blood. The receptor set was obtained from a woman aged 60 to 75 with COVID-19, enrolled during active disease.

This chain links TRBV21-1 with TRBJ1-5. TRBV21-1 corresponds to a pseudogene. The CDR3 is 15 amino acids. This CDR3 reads CASPSGVQEAQPQHF. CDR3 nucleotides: TGTGCCAGCCCTAGCGGGGTTCAGGAGGCTCAGCCCCAGCATTTT.

The CDR3 region has the DNA TGTGCCAGCAGCTTAGGTGGCAGGGTGACCGGGGAGCTGTTTTTT. This sequence encodes CASSLGGRVTGELFF. This chain joins TRBV7-2 and TRBJ2-2, with D possibly being TRBD1 (5 bases). There are 15 residues in the CDR3. In germline, CDR1 is SGHTA, CDR2 FQGNSA. Trimming took 1 base from V and 5 from J, leaving 11 bases between them.

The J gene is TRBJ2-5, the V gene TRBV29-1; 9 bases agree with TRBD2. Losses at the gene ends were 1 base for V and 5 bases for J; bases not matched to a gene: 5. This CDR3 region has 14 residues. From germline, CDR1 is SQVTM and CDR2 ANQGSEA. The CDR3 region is CSVEGGLAGETQYF. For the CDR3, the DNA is TGCAGCGTTGAAGGTGGGCTAGCGGGGGAGACCCAGTACTTC.

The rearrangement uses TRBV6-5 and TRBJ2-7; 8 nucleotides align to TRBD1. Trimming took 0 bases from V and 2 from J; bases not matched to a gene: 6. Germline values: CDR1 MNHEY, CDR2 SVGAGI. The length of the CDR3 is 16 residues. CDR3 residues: CASSYSPGQDTYEQYF. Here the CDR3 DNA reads TGTGCCAGCAGTTACTCTCCGGGACAGGACACCTACGAGCAGTACTTC.

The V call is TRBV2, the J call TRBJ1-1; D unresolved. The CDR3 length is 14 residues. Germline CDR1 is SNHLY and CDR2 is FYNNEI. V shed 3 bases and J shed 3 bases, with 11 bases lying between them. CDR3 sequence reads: CASSDRGRDTEAFF. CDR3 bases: TGTGCCAGCAGTGATAGAGGGCGTGACACTGAAGCTTTCTTT.

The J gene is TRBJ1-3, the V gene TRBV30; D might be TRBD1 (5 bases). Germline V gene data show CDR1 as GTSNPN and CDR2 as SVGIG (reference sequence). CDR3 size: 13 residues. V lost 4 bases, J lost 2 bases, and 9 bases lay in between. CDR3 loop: CAWNSRAGNTIYF. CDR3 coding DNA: TGTGCCTGGAACAGCAGGGCTGGAAACACCATATATTTT.

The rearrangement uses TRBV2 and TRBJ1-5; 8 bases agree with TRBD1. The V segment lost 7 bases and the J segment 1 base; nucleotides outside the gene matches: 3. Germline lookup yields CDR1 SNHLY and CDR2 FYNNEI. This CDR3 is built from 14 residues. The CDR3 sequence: CASMQGASNQPQHF. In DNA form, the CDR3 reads TGTGCCAGCATGCAGGGGGCCAGCAATCAGCCCCAGCATTTT.

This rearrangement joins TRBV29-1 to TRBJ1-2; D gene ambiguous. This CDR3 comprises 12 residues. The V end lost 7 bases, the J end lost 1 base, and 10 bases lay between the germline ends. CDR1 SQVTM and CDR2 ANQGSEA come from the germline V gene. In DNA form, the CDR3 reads TGCAGCGCGACGGACTTTAACTATGGCTACACCTTC. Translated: CSATDFNYGYTF.

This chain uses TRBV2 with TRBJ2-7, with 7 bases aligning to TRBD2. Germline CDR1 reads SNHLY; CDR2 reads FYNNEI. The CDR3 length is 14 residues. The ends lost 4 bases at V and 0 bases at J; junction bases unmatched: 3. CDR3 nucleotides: TGTGCCAGCAGTGGGACTAGTAACTCCTACGAGCAGTACTTC. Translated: CASSGTSNSYEQYF. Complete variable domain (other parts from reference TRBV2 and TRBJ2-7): EPEVTQTPSHQVTQMGQEVILRCVPISNHLYFYWYRQILGQKVEFLVSFYNNEISEKSEIFDDQFSVERPDGSNFTLKIRSTKLEDSAMYFCASSGTSNSYEQYFGPGTRLTVT.

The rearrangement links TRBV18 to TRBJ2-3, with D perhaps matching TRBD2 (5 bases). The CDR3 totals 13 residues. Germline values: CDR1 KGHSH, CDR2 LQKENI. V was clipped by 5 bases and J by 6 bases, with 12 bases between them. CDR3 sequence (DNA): TGTGCCAGCTCAGTCACTAGAATCGATACGCAGTATTTT. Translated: CASSVTRIDTQYF.

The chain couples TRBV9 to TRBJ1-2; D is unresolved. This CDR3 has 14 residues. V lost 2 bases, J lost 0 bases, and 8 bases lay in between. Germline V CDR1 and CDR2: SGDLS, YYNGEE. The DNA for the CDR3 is TGTGCCAGCAGCGTCGGGTTGCCTAACTATGGCTACACCTTC. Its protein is CASSVGLPNYGYTF.

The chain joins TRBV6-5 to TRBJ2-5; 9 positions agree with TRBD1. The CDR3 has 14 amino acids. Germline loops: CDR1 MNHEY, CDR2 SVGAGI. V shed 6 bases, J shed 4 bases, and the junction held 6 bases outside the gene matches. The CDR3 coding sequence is TGTGCCAGCAGAACCGGGACAGGGAGAGAGACCCAGTACTTC. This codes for CASRTGTGRETQYF.

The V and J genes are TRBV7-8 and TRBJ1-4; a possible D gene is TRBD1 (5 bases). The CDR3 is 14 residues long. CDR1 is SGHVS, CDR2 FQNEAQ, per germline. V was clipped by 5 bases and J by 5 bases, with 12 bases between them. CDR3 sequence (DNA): TGTGCCAGCAGCCCACAGGTTTGGAATGAAAAACTGTTTTTT. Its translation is CASSPQVWNEKLFF.

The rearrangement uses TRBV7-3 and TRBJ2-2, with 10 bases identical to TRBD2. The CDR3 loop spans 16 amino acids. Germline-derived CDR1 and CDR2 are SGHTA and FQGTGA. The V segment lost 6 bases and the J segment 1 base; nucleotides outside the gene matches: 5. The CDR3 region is CASRASGGLNTGELFF. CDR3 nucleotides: TGTGCCAGCAGAGCTAGCGGGGGCTTGAACACCGGGGAGCTGTTTTTT. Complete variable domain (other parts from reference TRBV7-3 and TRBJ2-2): GAGVSQTPSNKVTEKGKYVELRCDPISGHTALYWYRQSLGQGPEFLIYFQGTGAADDSGLPNDRFFAVRPEGSVSTLKIQRTERGDSAVYLCASRASGGLNTGELFFGEGSRLTVL.

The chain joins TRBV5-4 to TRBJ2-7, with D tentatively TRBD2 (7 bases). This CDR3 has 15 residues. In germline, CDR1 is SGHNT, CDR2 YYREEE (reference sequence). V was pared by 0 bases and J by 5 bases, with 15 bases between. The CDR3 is CASSLVAGAPHEQYF. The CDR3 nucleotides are TGTGCCAGCAGCTTGGTGGCGGGGGCCCCCCACGAGCAGTACTTC. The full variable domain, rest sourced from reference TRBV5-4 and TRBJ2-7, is ETGVTQSPTHLIKTRGQQVTLRCSSQSGHNTVSWYQQALGQGPQFIFQYYREEENGRGNFPPRFSGLQFPNYSSELNVNALELDDSALYLCASSLVAGAPHEQYFGPGTRLTVT.

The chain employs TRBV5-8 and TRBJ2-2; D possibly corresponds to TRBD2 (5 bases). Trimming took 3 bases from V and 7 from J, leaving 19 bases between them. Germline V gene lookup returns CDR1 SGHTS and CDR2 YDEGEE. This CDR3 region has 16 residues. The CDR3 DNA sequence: TGTGCCAGCAGCTCACGGCGGCAGTCGGGGATCGGGGAGCTGTTTTTT. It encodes CASSSRRQSGIGELFF.

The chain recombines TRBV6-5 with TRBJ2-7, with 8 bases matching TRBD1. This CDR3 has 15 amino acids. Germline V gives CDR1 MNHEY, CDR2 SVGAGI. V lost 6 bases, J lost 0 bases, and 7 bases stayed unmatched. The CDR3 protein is CASSYGQGRSYEQYF. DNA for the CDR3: TGTGCCAGCAGCTATGGACAGGGACGCTCCTACGAGCAGTACTTC.

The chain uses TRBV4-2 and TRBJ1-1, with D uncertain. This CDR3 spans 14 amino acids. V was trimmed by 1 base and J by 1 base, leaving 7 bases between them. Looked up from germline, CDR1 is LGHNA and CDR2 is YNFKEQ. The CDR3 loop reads CASSQVPGNTEAFF. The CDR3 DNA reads TGTGCCAGCAGCCAAGTTCCGGGGAACACTGAAGCTTTCTTT.

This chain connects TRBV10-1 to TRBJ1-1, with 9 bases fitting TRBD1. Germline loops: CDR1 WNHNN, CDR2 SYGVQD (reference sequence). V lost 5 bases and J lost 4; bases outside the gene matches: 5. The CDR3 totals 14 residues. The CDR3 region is CASSPVTGGTEAFF. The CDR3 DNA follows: TGCGCCAGCAGTCCAGTGACAGGGGGCACTGAAGCTTTCTTT.

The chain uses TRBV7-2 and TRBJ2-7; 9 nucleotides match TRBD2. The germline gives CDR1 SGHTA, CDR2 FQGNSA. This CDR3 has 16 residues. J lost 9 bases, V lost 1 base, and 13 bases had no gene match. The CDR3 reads CASSLGFLAGIGGQYF. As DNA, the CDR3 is TGTGCCAGCAGCTTAGGGTTCCTAGCGGGGATCGGGGGGCAGTACTTC. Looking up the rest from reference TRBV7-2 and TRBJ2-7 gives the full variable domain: GAGVSQSPSNKVTEKGKDVELRCDPISGHTALYWYRQSLGQGLEFLIYFQGNSAPDKSGLPSDRFSAERTGGSVSTLTIQRTQQEDSAVYLCASSLGFLAGIGGQYFGPGTRLTVT.

The CDR3: CASRRQGPGEKLFF. The CDR3 DNA reads as TGTGCCAGCAGGAGACAGGGTCCGGGCGAAAAACTGTTTTTT. The V call is TRBV28, the J call TRBJ1-4, with 7 nucleotides matching TRBD1. The CDR3 extends over 14 amino acids. Germline values: CDR1 MDHEN, CDR2 SYDVKM. V lost 6 bases, J lost 8 bases, and 9 bases stayed unmatched.

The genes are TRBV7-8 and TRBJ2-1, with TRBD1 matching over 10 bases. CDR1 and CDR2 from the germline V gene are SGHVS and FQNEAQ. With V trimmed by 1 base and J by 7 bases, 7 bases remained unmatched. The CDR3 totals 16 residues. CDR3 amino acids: CASSLDGTGALNEQFF. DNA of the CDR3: TGTGCCAGCAGCTTAGACGGGACAGGGGCGTTAAATGAGCAGTTCTTC.

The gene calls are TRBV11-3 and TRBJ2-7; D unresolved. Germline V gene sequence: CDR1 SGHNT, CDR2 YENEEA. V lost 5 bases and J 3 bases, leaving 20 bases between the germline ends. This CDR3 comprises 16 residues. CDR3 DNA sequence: TGTGCCAGCAGCCAAGGTGGGTCGGGTGGCCTCTACGAGCAGTACTTC. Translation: CASSQGGSGGLYEQYF.

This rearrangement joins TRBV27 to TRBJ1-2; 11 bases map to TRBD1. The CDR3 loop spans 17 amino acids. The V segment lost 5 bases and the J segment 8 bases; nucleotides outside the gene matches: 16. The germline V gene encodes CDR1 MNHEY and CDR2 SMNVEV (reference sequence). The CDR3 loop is CASSRRPPGQGAGGYTF. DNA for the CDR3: TGTGCCAGCAGTCGCAGACCCCCCGGACAGGGGGCGGGGGGCTACACCTTC.

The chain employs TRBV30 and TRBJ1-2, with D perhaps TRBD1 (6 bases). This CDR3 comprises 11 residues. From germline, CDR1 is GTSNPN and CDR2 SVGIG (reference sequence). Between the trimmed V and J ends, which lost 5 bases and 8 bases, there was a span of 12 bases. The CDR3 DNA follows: TGTGCCTGGCGGACAGAGGGCGGCTACACCTTC. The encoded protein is CAWRTEGGYTF.

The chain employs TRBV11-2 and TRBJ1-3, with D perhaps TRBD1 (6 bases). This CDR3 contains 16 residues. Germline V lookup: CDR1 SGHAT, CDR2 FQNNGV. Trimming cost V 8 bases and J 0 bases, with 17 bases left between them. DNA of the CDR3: TGTGCCAGCTCGGTACGGGGGGCCAGCTCTGGAAACACCATATATTTT. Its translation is CASSVRGASSGNTIYF.

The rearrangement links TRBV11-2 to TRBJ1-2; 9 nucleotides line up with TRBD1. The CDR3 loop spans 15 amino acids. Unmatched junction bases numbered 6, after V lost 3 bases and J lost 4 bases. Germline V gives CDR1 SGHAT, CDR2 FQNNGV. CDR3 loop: CASSLARDRVYGYTF. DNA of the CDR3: TGTGCCAGCAGCTTGGCCCGGGACAGGGTCTATGGCTACACCTTC.